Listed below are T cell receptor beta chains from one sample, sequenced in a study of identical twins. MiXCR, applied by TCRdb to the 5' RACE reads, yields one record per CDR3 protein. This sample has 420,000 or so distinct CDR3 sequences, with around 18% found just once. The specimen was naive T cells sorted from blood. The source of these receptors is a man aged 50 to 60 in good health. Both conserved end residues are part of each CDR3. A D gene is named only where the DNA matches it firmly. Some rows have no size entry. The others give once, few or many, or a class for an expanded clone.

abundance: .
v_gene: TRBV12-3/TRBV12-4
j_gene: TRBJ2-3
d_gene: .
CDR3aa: CASSLELSRGPQYF
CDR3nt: TGTGCCAGCAGTTTAGAACTGTCCCGGGGTCCGCAGTATTTT

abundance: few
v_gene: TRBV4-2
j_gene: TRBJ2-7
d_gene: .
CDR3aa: CASSQDRGQFYEQYF
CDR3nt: TGTGCCAGCAGCCAAGATAGAGGACAATTCTACGAGCAGTACTTC

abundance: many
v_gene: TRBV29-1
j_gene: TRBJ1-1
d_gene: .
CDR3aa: CSVEAAGIEAFF
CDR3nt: TGCAGCGTTGAAGCGGCGGGTATTGAAGCTTTCTTT

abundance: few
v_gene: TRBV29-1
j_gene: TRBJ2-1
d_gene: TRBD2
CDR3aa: CSVEQAGVGTYNEQFF
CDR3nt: TGCAGCGTTGAACAGGCGGGAGTGGGGACCTACAATGAGCAGTTCTTC

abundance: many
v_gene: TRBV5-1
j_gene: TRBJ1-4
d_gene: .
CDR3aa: CASSLGTAEKLFF
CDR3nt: TGCGCCAGCAGCTTGGGCACAGCAGAAAAACTGTTTTTT

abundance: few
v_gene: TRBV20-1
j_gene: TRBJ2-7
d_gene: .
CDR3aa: CSARLWGEQYF
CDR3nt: TGCAGTGCCAGGCTATGGGGTGAGCAGTACTTC

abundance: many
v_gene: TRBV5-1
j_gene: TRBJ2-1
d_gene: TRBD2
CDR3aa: CASTAGHSGPQSYNEQFF
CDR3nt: TGCGCCAGCACCGCAGGGCATAGCGGGCCCCAGTCCTACAATGAGCAGTTCTTC

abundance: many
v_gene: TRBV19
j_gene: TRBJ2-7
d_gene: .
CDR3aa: CASMGLGYEQYF
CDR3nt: TGTGCCAGTATGGGCCTGGGGTACGAGCAGTACTTC

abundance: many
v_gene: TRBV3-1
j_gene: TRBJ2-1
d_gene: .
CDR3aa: CASSRYHGGIYNEQFF
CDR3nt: TGTGCCAGCAGCCGATACCACGGGGGAATCTACAATGAGCAGTTCTTC

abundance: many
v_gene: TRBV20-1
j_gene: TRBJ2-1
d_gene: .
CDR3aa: CSASQRVYNEQFF
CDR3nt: TGCAGTGCTTCCCAGCGGGTCTACAATGAGCAGTTCTTC

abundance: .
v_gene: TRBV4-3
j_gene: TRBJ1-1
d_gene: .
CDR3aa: CASSQDRGAWGTEAFF
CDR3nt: TGCGCCAGCAGCCAAGATCGGGGGGCGTGGGGAACTGAAGCTTTCTTT

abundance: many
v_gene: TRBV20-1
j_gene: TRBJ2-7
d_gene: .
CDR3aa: CSAREGVYEQYF
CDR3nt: TGCAGTGCTAGAGAGGGGGTATACGAGCAGTACTTC

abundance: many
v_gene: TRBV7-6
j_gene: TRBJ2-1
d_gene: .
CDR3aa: CASSQGGSYNEQFF
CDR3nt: TGTGCCAGCAGCCAGGGGGGCTCCTACAATGAGCAGTTCTTC

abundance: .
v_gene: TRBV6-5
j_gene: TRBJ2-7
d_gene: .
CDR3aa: CASSYKAPLAYEQYF
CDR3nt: TGTGCCAGCAGTTACAAGGCACCGCTGGCCTACGAGCAGTACTTC

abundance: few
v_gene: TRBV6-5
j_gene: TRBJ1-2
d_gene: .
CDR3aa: CASSSRSGYTF
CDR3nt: TGTGCCAGCAGTTCAAGATCCGGCTACACCTTC

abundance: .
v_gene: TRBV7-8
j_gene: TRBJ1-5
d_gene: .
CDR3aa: CASSLVASGGIVPQHF
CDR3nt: TGTGCCAGCAGCTTAGTGGCCAGTGGGGGAATAGTGCCCCAGCATTTT